These T cell receptor beta chains were read from a single sample in a study of chemoradiotherapy in HPV16-positive cancers. Assay used: immunoSEQ multiplex PCR; TCRdb lists only in-frame clones, some missing. Counted here are 12,000 or so clones, approximately 86% occurring once; the ten biggest clones make up roughly 6.1%. The sequencing used blood, collected from a patient who underwent chemoradiotherapy. All receptors derive from a human donor with HPV-associated anogenital cancer. CDR3s include the opening cysteine and the closing phenylalanine or tryptophan. Fields, in order: D gene, J gene, V gene, clone size, CDR3 protein, CDR3 DNA. D genes are given only for firm matches. Size values are once, few and many counts, or a class for expanded clones, and some rows have none.

TRBD2	TRBJ2-1	TRBV18	.	CASLPSGGGVTLDEQFF	TGTGCCAGCTTACCCAGCGGGGGCGGCGTCACGTTAGATGAGCAGTTCTTC
.	TRBJ2-5	TRBV9	.	CASSVRGMEETQYF	TGTGCCAGCAGCGTAAGGGGAATGGAGGAGACCCAGTACTTC
TRBD2	TRBJ2-3	TRBV7-2	.	CASSLGAGGARTDTQYF	TGTGCCAGCAGCTTAGGAGCCGGGGGGGCCCGCACAGATACGCAGTATTTT
.	TRBJ1-2	TRBV29-1	.	CSVVMAGSFYGYTF	TGCAGCGTTGTCATGGCAGGGAGTTTCTATGGCTACACCTTC
.	TRBJ2-6	TRBV11-2	.	CASSLELGGVGGYGANVLTF	TGTGCCAGCAGCTTAGAACTCGGAGGTGTCGGGGGTTATGGGGCCAACGTCCTGACTTTC
.	TRBJ2-1	TRBV9	.	CASSVAPRGGGGLHEQFF	TGTGCCAGCAGCGTAGCCCCTCGGGGCGGGGGCGGTCTACATGAGCAGTTCTTC
.	TRBJ1-5	TRBV7-8	.	CASSWGGDLRNQPQHF	TGTGCCAGCAGCTGGGGGGGCGATCTACGCAATCAGCCCCAGCATTTT
.	TRBJ2-3	TRBV4-2	.	CASSQEEVVTDTQYF	TGTGCCAGCAGCCAAGAAGAGGTGGTCACAGATACGCAGTATTTT
.	TRBJ1-6	TRBV11-2	.	CASSLGWARYNSPLHF	TGTGCCAGCAGCTTAGGTTGGGCACGGTATAATTCACCCCTCCACTTT
TRBD1	TRBJ2-7	TRBV5-1	.	CASSPGQAGEQYF	TGCGCCAGCAGCCCTGGACAGGCAGGCGAGCAGTACTTC
.	TRBJ1-6	TRBV7-9	.	CASSLLGNNSPLHF	TGTGCCAGCAGCTTATTAGGGAATAATTCACCCCTCCACTTT
.	TRBJ2-5	TRBV5-1	.	CASSLSPETQYF	TGCGCCAGCAGCTTAAGCCCAGAGACCCAGTACTTC
TRBD1	TRBJ1-6	TRBV5-8	.	CASSRGKTGGGSPLHF	TGTGCCAGCAGCCGGGGAAAGACAGGGGGCGGATCACCCCTCCACTTT
TRBD1	TRBJ1-1	TRBV18	.	CASSPGQAMNTEAFF	TGTGCCAGCTCACCAGGACAGGCGATGAACACTGAAGCTTTCTTT
.	TRBJ1-2	TRBV2	.	CASSPRATGGGYTF	TGTGCCAGCAGCCCCAGGGCAACCGGAGGTGGCTACACCTTC
.	TRBJ1-5	TRBV6-1	once	CASSAQDSNQPQHF	TGTGCCAGCAGTGCACAGGATAGCAATCAGCCCCAGCATTTT
.	TRBJ2-3	TRBV21-1	.	CASPRPSGTSGYSSTDTQYF	TGTGCCAGTCCACGCCCATCCGGGACTAGCGGGTATTCTAGCACAGATACGCAGTATTTT
TRBD2	TRBJ2-3	TRBV19	.	CASSIVATSGGRRADTQYF	TGTGCCAGTAGTATCGTTGCAACTAGCGGGGGCCGGAGGGCAGATACGCAGTATTTT
.	TRBJ1-1	TRBV5-1	.	CASNGGMGMNTEAFF	TGCGCCAGCAACGGAGGTATGGGAATGAACACTGAAGCTTTCTTT
.	TRBJ2-2	TRBV29-1	.	CSVGMTTTGELFF	TGCAGCGTTGGGATGACGACCACCGGGGAGCTGTTTTTT
TRBD1	TRBJ1-1	TRBV6-5	.	CASSFQQGSTEAFF	TGTGCCAGCAGTTTTCAACAGGGGAGCACTGAAGCTTTCTTT
.	TRBJ2-2	TRBV5-1	once	CASGIRSQGQKKNTGELFF	TGCGCCAGCGGAATAAGGTCGCAAGGACAGAAAAAAAACACCGGGGAGCTGTTTTTT
.	TRBJ1-2	TRBV10-2	.	CASSESGRAGGYTF	TGCGCCAGCAGTGAGTCGGGCAGGGCCGGTGGCTACACCTTC
.	TRBJ2-3	TRBV7-9	.	CASSLMGQPPWDTQYF	TGTGCCAGCAGCTTAATGGGACAACCCCCCTGGGATACGCAGTATTTT
TRBD2	TRBJ2-5	TRBV10-3	.	CAISRTSGGETQYF	TGTGCCATCAGTCGGACTAGCGGGGGGGAGACCCAGTACTTC
.	TRBJ1-2	TRBV19	.	CASSTVLVGSAGYTF	TGTGCCAGTAGTACGGTGCTAGTTGGGTCCGCTGGCTACACCTTC
TRBD1	TRBJ2-5	TRBV2	.	CASSLGQGSIETQYF	TGTGCCAGCAGTTTGGGACAGGGGTCCATCGAGACCCAGTACTTC
TRBD1	TRBJ1-5	TRBV5-1	.	CASSPGTGGMGNQPQHF	TGCGCCAGCAGCCCCGGGACAGGGGGCATGGGCAATCAGCCCCAGCATTTT
TRBD1	TRBJ2-2	TRBV7-8	.	CASSLAEDRVTGELFF	TGTGCCAGCAGCTTAGCGGAGGACAGGGTTACCGGGGAGCTGTTTTTT
.	TRBJ1-3	TRBV7-3	.	CASSLFSGNTIYF	TGTGCCAGCAGCTTATTCTCTGGAAACACCATATATTTT
TRBD2	TRBJ2-1	TRBV7-2	.	CASSPSGGAFNEQFF	TGTGCCAGCAGCCCGAGCGGGGGGGCGTTTAATGAGCAGTTCTTC
.	TRBJ1-3	TRBV5-1	.	CASSLEPPGTPGNTIYF	TGCGCCAGCAGCTTGGAACCACCGGGGACACCCGGAAACACCATATATTTT
TRBD2	TRBJ2-1	TRBV7-2	.	CASSSGLAGVSEQFF	TGTGCCAGCAGCTCGGGACTAGCGGGGGTAAGTGAGCAGTTCTTC
TRBD1	TRBJ1-2	TRBV30	.	CAWSTGQGNGYTF	TGTGCCTGGAGTACGGGACAGGGTAATGGCTACACCTTC
.	TRBJ1-1	TRBV27	.	CASSWVAARDTEAFF	TGTGCCAGCAGTTGGGTCGCCGCCCGGGACACTGAAGCTTTCTTT
.	TRBJ2-2	TRBV19	.	CASSTGVTGELFF	TGTGCCAGTAGTACAGGGGTCACCGGGGAGCTGTTTTTT
TRBD2	TRBJ2-3	TRBV7-2	once	CASSTGTSGGRDTQYF	TGTGCCAGCAGCACGGGGACTAGCGGGGGTAGAGATACGCAGTATTTT
.	TRBJ1-2	TRBV29-1	.	CSVDKALGYTF	TGCAGCGTTGATAAGGCCCTTGGCTACACCTTC
.	TRBJ2-7	TRBV7-2	.	CASSPDLQREQYF	TGTGCCAGCAGCCCGGACCTCCAACGGGAGCAGTACTTC
.	TRBJ1-1	TRBV19	.	CASSIRSQVEAFF	TGTGCCAGTAGTATCAGGTCCCAGGTTGAAGCTTTCTTT
.	TRBJ2-3	TRBV18	.	CASSPSWGASTDTQYF	TGTGCCAGCTCACCATCCTGGGGGGCTAGCACAGATACGCAGTATTTT
.	TRBJ2-3	TRBV9	.	CASSPDTRFLDTQYF	TGTGCCAGCAGTCCGGACACCCGTTTTTTAGATACGCAGTATTTT
.	TRBJ2-3	TRBV20-1	once	CSAGEPDTQYF	TGCAGTGCCGGGGAGCCAGATACGCAGTATTTT
TRBD1	TRBJ1-2	TRBV10-3	.	CAISNTRGTEGGYTF	TGTGCCATCAGTAACACGCGGGGGACAGAGGGGGGCTACACCTTC